The 12 T cell receptor beta chains below all came from one sample that was sequenced in a study of cytomegalovirus exposure and HLA in healthy donors. Primers included in the PCR were 60 Vbeta and 13 Jbeta primers. Measured with immunoSEQ multiplex PCR; TCRdb has only the in-frame clones, and not every one. This table has 90,000 to 150,000 clones, 60% to 80% appearing once. Sequencing was performed on PBMCs. The receptors shown here come from a man in his fifties in good health and CMV-seropositive.

The rearrangement joins TRBV2 to TRBJ2-3, with 9 bases matching TRBD1. This CDR3 has 15 residues. CDR1 and CDR2 from the germline V gene are SNHLY and FYNNEI. Trimming at V came to 4 bases and at J to 2 bases, leaving 4 bases not matched to a gene. This chain's CDR3 is CASSGQGGSTDTQYF. CDR3 sequence (DNA): TGTGCCAGCAGTGGACAGGGGGGGTCCACAGATACGCAGTATTTT.

The chain combines TRBV13 with TRBJ2-5, with 9 bases matching TRBD1. Looked up from germline, CDR1 is PRHDT and CDR2 is FYEKMQ (reference sequence). There are 15 residues in the CDR3. Losses at the gene ends were 3 bases for V and 5 bases for J; bases not matched to a gene: 7. The CDR3 DNA reads as TGTGCCAGCAGCTTGACAGGGGGAGTTGGGGAGACCCAGTACTTC. Encoded protein: CASSLTGGVGETQYF.

The chain couples TRBV6-5 to TRBJ2-1; 9 bases fit TRBD2. Germline V gives CDR1 MNHEY, CDR2 SVGAGI. Germline trimming cut 3 bases from V and 8 bases from J; bases unmatched to any gene: 8. The CDR3 covers 15 residues. In nucleotides, the CDR3 is TGTGCCAGCAGTTATCTCGGCGGGGGGGCAGATGAGCAGTTCTTC. Translated, it gives CASSYLGGGADEQFF.

The chain carries TRBV5-6 and TRBJ1-6; possible D gene TRBD1, 5 bases. This CDR3 region has 14 residues. CDR1 SGHDT and CDR2 YYEEEE come from the germline V gene. Trimming stripped 4 bases from V and 10 bases from J, with 15 bases between. The CDR3 nucleotides are TGTGCCAGCAGCCGAGACCAGGGATACTCACCCCTCCACTTT. It encodes CASSRDQGYSPLHF.

The chain links TRBV15 to TRBJ2-7, with 8 bases fitting TRBD1. CDR3 length: 15 amino acids. CDR1 is LNHNV and CDR2 is YYDKDF in the germline V gene (reference sequence). The trim removed 8 bases at V and 3 bases at J, leaving 12 bases unmatched. DNA for the CDR3: TGTGCCACCCGAATCCGACAGGGGACGGGCTACGAGCAGTACTTC. Translated: CATRIRQGTGYEQYF.

The rearrangement uses TRBV4-3 and TRBJ2-3; the match to TRBD2 covers 12 bases. The CDR3 consists of 17 residues. The germline gives CDR1 LGHNA, CDR2 YSLEER. The V gene end was trimmed by 3 bases and the J gene end by 6 bases; junction bases not matched to a gene: 10. In DNA, the CDR3 is TGCGCCAGCAGCCAGGACCCTAGCGGGGGGGCCATTGATACGCAGTATTTT. The encoded protein is CASSQDPSGGAIDTQYF.

The CDR3, as DNA: TGCGCCAGCAGCCAAGATTTGGGACAGGGGGCTTTTGGCTACACCTTC. Translating gives CASSQDLGQGAFGYTF. The rearrangement uses TRBV4-3 and TRBJ1-2; 12 positions agree with TRBD1. The germline CDR1 and CDR2 sequences are LGHNA and YSLEER. This CDR3 spans 16 amino acids. V was pared by 0 bases and J by 7 bases, with 6 bases of the junction left unmatched.

The chain combines TRBV19 with TRBJ2-7; D possibly corresponds to TRBD1 (5 bases). V shed 3 bases and J shed 6 bases, with 18 bases lying between them. This CDR3 has 15 amino acids. The V gene's germline CDR1 is LNHDA and CDR2 SQIVND (reference sequence). CDR3 protein: CASSMWGRSTGEQYF. CDR3 sequence (DNA): TGTGCCAGTAGTATGTGGGGCCGTTCAACCGGCGAGCAGTACTTC.

At least ten counts were recorded for this clone. J is TRBJ1-2 and V is TRBV7-9; possible D gene TRBD1, 5 bases. Deletions cut 7 bases from V and 8 bases from J, with 20 bases between. Germline V CDR1 and CDR2: SEHNR, FQNEAQ (reference sequence). There are 14 residues in the CDR3. The CDR3 loop reads CASTGGGAGGGYTF. CDR3 nucleotides: TGTGCCAGCACCGGTGGAGGGGCAGGTGGCGGCTACACCTTC.

The rearrangement links TRBV13 to TRBJ2-1; 10 nucleotides align to TRBD2. Trimming took 2 bases from V and 2 from J; bases not matched to a gene: 6. Germline values: CDR1 PRHDT, CDR2 FYEKMQ (reference sequence). The CDR3 consists of 17 residues. This CDR3 reads CASSLPEREGPYNEQFF. The CDR3 DNA sequence: TGTGCCAGCAGCTTACCGGAGCGGGAGGGCCCCTACAATGAGCAGTTCTTC.

This chain connects TRBV7-9 to TRBJ2-7; D gene ambiguous. V was clipped by 3 bases and J by 3 bases, with 12 bases between them. Germline V CDR1 and CDR2: SEHNR, FQNEAQ (reference sequence). This CDR3 contains 14 residues. CDR3 nucleotide sequence: TGTGCCAGCAGCTTGGCACAGACCTTCTACGAGCAGTACTTC. This codes for CASSLAQTFYEQYF.

V is TRBV18 and J is TRBJ1-5; TRBD1 is a possible D gene (5 bases). V was clipped by 3 bases and J by 2 bases, with 8 bases between them. CDR1 is KGHSH and CDR2 is LQKENI in the germline V gene. The CDR3 covers 14 residues. The CDR3 loop is CASSPAGGNQPQHF. The CDR3, as DNA: TGTGCCAGCTCACCGGCGGGGGGCAATCAGCCCCAGCATTTT.